This is a list of T cell receptor beta chains from one sample in a study of cytomegalovirus exposure and HLA in healthy donors. Some clones are missing from TCRdb's copy, which holds only in-frame ones; the method was immunoSEQ multiplex PCR. The sample consists of around 91,000 clones, roughly 78% of them appearing once. The sample was PBMCs. Source of these receptors: a male donor in good health and CMV-seropositive. CDR3s include the opening cysteine and the closing phenylalanine or tryptophan. The order of the fields is clone size, D gene, J gene, V gene, CDR3 protein, CDR3 DNA. D genes are given only for firm matches. The listing skips clone size in some rows; elsewhere it reads once, few, many or a size class.

few | TRBD1 | TRBJ1-1 | TRBV5-6 | CASSLGDSEAFF | TGTGCCAGCAGCTTGGGGGACAGTGAAGCTTTCTTT
. | . | TRBJ2-7 | TRBV20-1 | CSAKQGYEQYF | TGCAGTGCTAAACAGGGTTACGAGCAGTACTTC
. | TRBD1 | TRBJ1-1 | TRBV7-8 | CASSLDRGNTEAFF | TGTGCCAGCAGCCTCGACAGGGGGAACACTGAAGCTTTCTTT
few | . | TRBJ1-2 | TRBV27 | CASSLYSTANYGYTF | TGTGCCAGCAGTTTATACTCCACAGCTAACTATGGCTACACCTTC
. | TRBD2 | TRBJ2-7 | TRBV25-1 | CASSEGGAGPPEQYF | TGTGCCAGCAGTGAAGGGGGAGCGGGACCCCCCGAGCAGTACTTC
. | . | TRBJ2-3 | TRBV21-1 | CASSKPVSTDTQYF | TGTGCCAGCAGCAAACCCGTGAGCACAGATACGCAGTATTTT
. | . | TRBJ2-7 | TRBV5-1 | CASSLYRGYEQYF | TGCGCCAGCAGCTTGTACCGGGGGTACGAGCAGTACTTC
few | TRBD2 | TRBJ2-4 | TRBV4-1 | CASSSGASGRSIQYF | TGCGCCAGCAGCTCTGGGGCTAGCGGGAGATCCATTCAGTACTTC
. | TRBD1 | TRBJ1-6 | TRBV2 | CASSSDRAGNYNSPLHF | TGTGCCAGCAGTTCGGACAGGGCTGGAAACTATAATTCACCCCTCCACTTT
few | TRBD1 | TRBJ1-2 | TRBV28 | CASCRTGQQLHGYTF | TGTGCCAGCTGTCGGACAGGGCAGCAACTTCATGGCTACACCTTC
. | . | TRBJ2-5 | TRBV2 | CASSDGPSAQETQYF | TGTGCCAGCAGTGACGGGCCTAGCGCACAAGAGACCCAGTACTTC
. | TRBD1 | TRBJ1-5 | TRBV27 | CASSSRSRTGVVGNQPQHF | TGTGCCAGCAGTTCACGGTCCCGGACAGGGGTAGTGGGCAATCAGCCCCAGCATTTT
. | . | TRBJ2-2 | TRBV5-4 | CASSGEAATGELFF | TGTGCCAGCAGCGGGGAAGCGGCCACCGGGGAGCTGTTTTTT
. | TRBD1 | TRBJ1-2 | TRBV6-5 | CASLPDRAHYGYTF | TGTGCCAGCCTCCCTGACAGGGCGCACTATGGCTACACCTTC
. | . | TRBJ2-2 | TRBV28 | CASSAPGENTGELFF | TGTGCCAGCAGTGCCCCTGGAGAGAACACCGGGGAGCTGTTTTTT
. | TRBD1 | TRBJ2-1 | TRBV2 | CASSGRDRSGNEQFF | TGTGCCAGCAGTGGCCGGGACAGGTCTGGGAATGAGCAGTTCTTC
. | TRBD1 | TRBJ2-1 | TRBV11-2 | CASSFGPGQGPHNEQFF | TGTGCCAGCAGCTTCGGACCGGGACAGGGACCCCACAATGAGCAGTTCTTC
. | . | TRBJ2-3 | TRBV21-1 | CASSKAALTSTDTQYF | TGTGCCAGCAGCAAAGCGGCACTAACTAGCACAGATACGCAGTATTTT
large | TRBD1 | TRBJ1-1 | TRBV28 | CASRSWDRGRNTEAFF | TGTGCCAGCAGATCATGGGACAGGGGACGGAACACTGAAGCTTTCTTT
once | TRBD1 | TRBJ1-6 | TRBV6-5 | CASRPDRGQNSPLHF | TGTGCCAGCAGACCAGACAGGGGGCAAAATTCACCCCTCCACTTT
once | TRBD2 | TRBJ2-3 | TRBV9 | CASRAGGSSADTQYF | TGTGCCAGCAGGGCGGGGGGGTCGTCTGCAGATACGCAGTATTTT
. | . | TRBJ1-5 | TRBV28 | CASRLQGNNQPQHF | TGTGCCAGCAGGCTACAGGGCAACAATCAGCCCCAGCATTTT
once | . | TRBJ1-5 | TRBV11-2 | CASSSGDFNQPQHF | TGTGCCAGCAGCTCCGGGGATTTCAATCAGCCCCAGCATTTT
once | TRBD2 | TRBJ2-2 | TRBV4-2 | CASSLPPLGGRNTGELFF | TGTGCCAGCAGCCTCCCCCCTCTGGGCGGGAGGAACACCGGGGAGCTGTTTTTT
. | TRBD1 | TRBJ1-5 | TRBV6-5 | CASRPDRGGNQPQHF | TGTGCCAGCAGACCGGACAGGGGAGGCAATCAGCCCCAGCATTTT
. | TRBD1 | TRBJ1-1 | TRBV6-5 | CASRRTGGTEAFF | TGTGCCAGCAGAAGGACAGGGGGTACTGAAGCTTTCTTT
. | . | TRBJ2-7 | TRBV27 | CASSLELVGEQYF | TGTGCCAGCAGTTTAGAGCTAGTCGGCGAGCAGTACTTC
. | . | TRBJ1-2 | TRBV30 | CAWSTGNYGYTF | TGTGCCTGGAGTACCGGGAACTATGGCTACACCTTC
. | . | TRBJ1-1 | TRBV28 | CASSILRGAYTEAFF | TGTGCCAGCAGTATCCTCAGGGGAGCGTACACTGAAGCTTTCTTT